This passage covers 4 T cell receptor beta chains from one sample sequenced in a study of T cells in tuberculosis. Time point: new active TB diagnosis, blood taken before or within 7 days of starting treatment. TCRdb's copy holds only in-frame clones and misses some; the assay was immunoSEQ multiplex PCR. The data contain about 40,000 clones, roughly 95% of them singletons. Specimen: PBMCs, collected at tuberculosis diagnosis. All receptors derive from an adult with tuberculosis.

The chain has TRBV6-4 and TRBJ2-1, with 11 bases lining up with TRBD2. The CDR3 runs to 14 residues. With V trimmed by 6 bases and J by 4 bases, 2 bases remained unmatched. Germline CDR1 MRHNA, CDR2 SNTAGT. CDR3 bases: TGTGCCAGCAGCCTAGCGGGGGGTTACAATGAGCAGTTCTTC. Its translation: CASSLAGGYNEQFF.

DNA of the CDR3: TGCAGCGTTGAACAGAACACCGGGGAGCTGTTTTTT. It is translated as CSVEQNTGELFF. This chain links TRBV29-1 with TRBJ2-2; no clear D. Looked up from germline, CDR1 is SQVTM and CDR2 is ANQGSEA. The CDR3 covers 12 residues. Between the trimmed V and J ends, which lost 2 bases and 1 base, there was a span of 2 bases.

The J gene is TRBJ1-1, the V gene TRBV6-1; no definite D call. CDR3 size: 15 residues. Deletions cut 0 bases from V and 6 bases from J, with 14 bases between. Looked up from germline, CDR1 is MNHNS and CDR2 is SASEGT. The CDR3 reads CASSEASHPGSEAFF. The CDR3, as DNA: TGTGCCAGCAGTGAAGCTAGCCATCCGGGGTCTGAAGCTTTCTTT.

This chain uses TRBV28 with TRBJ2-1, with D uncertain. The CDR3 runs to 13 residues. The V and J ends lost 8 bases and 6 bases respectively, with 14 bases between them. CDR1 is MDHEN, CDR2 SYDVKM, per germline. CDR3 DNA: TGTGCCAGCCGGCCCCAGGTTCCCAATGAGCAGTTCTTC. Its translation is CASRPQVPNEQFF.